This is a list of T cell receptor beta chains from one sample in a study of PD-L1 blockade in urothelial cancer. Method: immunoSEQ multiplex PCR; TCRdb's copy keeps in-frame clones and lacks some. The repertoire has 95,000 to 150,000 clones, roughly 88% of them found once; the top ten carry 2.4%. Sequencing was performed on PBMCs, taken around atezolizumab (anti-PD-L1) treatment. The receptor set was obtained from a man in his forties or fifties with urothelial cancer. Each CDR3 is given with its conserved first and last residue. The order of the fields is CDR3 length, J gene, D gene, V gene, clone size, CDR3 protein, CDR3 DNA. D genes are given only for firm matches. Rows give clone size only sometimes, using once, few, many, or a class for an expanded clone.

CDR3 length: 14; J gene: TRBJ2-1; D gene: -; V gene: TRBV6-4; clone size: -; CDR3 protein: CASSETSEHNEQFF; CDR3 DNA: TGTGCCAGCAGCGAAACCAGCGAACACAATGAGCAGTTCTTC
CDR3 length: 17; J gene: TRBJ1-6; D gene: -; V gene: TRBV7-6; clone size: once; CDR3 protein: CASSLGAGGRPGSPLHF; CDR3 DNA: TGTGCCAGCAGCTTAGGCGCCGGGGGGCGCCCCGGATCACCCCTCCACTTT
CDR3 length: 11; J gene: TRBJ1-1; D gene: -; V gene: TRBV19; clone size: -; CDR3 protein: CASTSGTEAFF; CDR3 DNA: TGTGCCAGTACATCGGGCACTGAAGCTTTCTTT
CDR3 length: 15; J gene: TRBJ2-7; D gene: -; V gene: TRBV21-1; clone size: -; CDR3 protein: CASSGTGTGSYEQYF; CDR3 DNA: TGTGCCAGCAGCGGGACCGGGACAGGTTCCTACGAGCAGTACTTC
CDR3 length: 14; J gene: TRBJ1-4; D gene: -; V gene: TRBV9; clone size: -; CDR3 protein: CASSVGAGAEKLFF; CDR3 DNA: TGTGCCAGCAGCGTAGGGGCGGGTGCGGAAAAACTGTTTTTT
CDR3 length: 13; J gene: TRBJ1-2; D gene: -; V gene: TRBV10-3; clone size: -; CDR3 protein: CAISESGPEGYTF; CDR3 DNA: TGTGCCATCAGTGAGTCTGGTCCCGAGGGCTACACCTTC
CDR3 length: 13; J gene: TRBJ2-3; D gene: TRBD2; V gene: TRBV30; clone size: -; CDR3 protein: CAWTSGMTDTQYF; CDR3 DNA: TGTGCCTGGACAAGCGGGATGACAGATACGCAGTATTTT
CDR3 length: 14; J gene: TRBJ1-2; D gene: TRBD1; V gene: TRBV6-5; clone size: -; CDR3 protein: CASSYRQGLHGYTF; CDR3 DNA: TGTGCCAGCAGTTATAGACAGGGGTTGCATGGCTACACCTTC
CDR3 length: 15; J gene: TRBJ1-1; D gene: TRBD1; V gene: TRBV19; clone size: -; CDR3 protein: CASSPRQGRNTEAFF; CDR3 DNA: TGTGCCAGTAGTCCGCGACAGGGGAGGAACACTGAAGCTTTCTTT
CDR3 length: 13; J gene: TRBJ1-3; D gene: -; V gene: TRBV10-3; clone size: -; CDR3 protein: CAISEIVGNTIYF; CDR3 DNA: TGTGCCATCAGTGAGATCGTGGGAAACACCATATATTTT
CDR3 length: 14; J gene: TRBJ2-3; D gene: -; V gene: TRBV6-6; clone size: -; CDR3 protein: CASKIREYGDTQYF; CDR3 DNA: TGTGCCAGCAAAATACGGGAGTACGGAGATACGCAGTATTTT